The 19 T cell receptor beta chains below come from one sample, sequenced in a study of blood T cell repertoires in COVID-19. Measured with immunoSEQ multiplex PCR; TCRdb has only the in-frame clones, and not every one. This table has about 440,000 clones, 80% to 95% appearing once. Sequences were obtained from PBMCs or T cells enriched from blood (not recorded which). These receptors were collected from a man between 18 and 29 years old who had recovered from COVID-19.

The V call is TRBV19, the J call TRBJ1-3; no clear D gene. CDR1 and CDR2 (germline): LNHDA, SQIVND (reference sequence). V lost 4 bases and J lost 0, with 7 bases in between. The CDR3 loop spans 14 amino acids. CDR3 protein: CASSSSFSGNTIYF. As DNA, the CDR3 is TGTGCCAGTAGTAGTTCCTTCTCTGGAAACACCATATATTTT.

The V call is TRBV6-1, the J call TRBJ1-5, with D possibly matching TRBD1 (6 bases). With 0 bases removed from V and 2 bases from J, the gap between germline ends came to 8 bases. The CDR3 runs to 15 residues. Germline CDR1 and CDR2: MNHNS and SASEGT. In DNA form, the CDR3 reads TGTGCCAGCAGTGAAGCGTACAGGGGCAATCAGCCCCAGCATTTT. Its protein is CASSEAYRGNQPQHF.

The chain couples TRBV5-1 to TRBJ2-7; 8 nucleotides line up with TRBD2. V was pared by 4 bases and J by 3 bases, with 9 bases of the junction left unmatched. Germline CDR1 SGHRS, CDR2 YFSETQ. The CDR3 length is 15 residues. The CDR3 loop is CASSLGGGGFYEQYF. For the CDR3, the DNA is TGCGCCAGCAGCCTCGGGGGCGGGGGGTTCTACGAGCAGTACTTC.

J is TRBJ1-1 and V is TRBV3-1 (or the pseudogene TRBV3-2); D uncertain. Trimming removed 7 bases at V and 7 bases at J, with 10 bases between. The germline CDR1 and CDR2 sequences are LGHDT and YNNKEL (reference sequence). This CDR3 has 11 amino acids. CDR3 DNA: TGTGCCAGCACGGGGAGAGTTGAAGCTTTCTTT. It yields the protein CASTGRVEAFF.

The chain employs TRBV19 and TRBJ1-5; D unclear. CDR1 LNHDA and CDR2 SQIVND come from the germline V gene (reference sequence). The V end lost 0 bases, the J end lost 0 bases, and 3 bases lay between the germline ends. This CDR3 has 14 amino acids. As DNA, the CDR3 is TGTGCCAGTAGTATAGAGAGTAGCAATCAGCCCCAGCATTTT. Its translation is CASSIESSNQPQHF.

The chain couples TRBV5-1 to TRBJ2-5, with TRBD2 matching 12 bases. The CDR3 has 14 amino acids. The junction had 3 bases not matched to a gene; V was cut back by 5 bases and J by 4 bases. Germline V lookup: CDR1 SGHRS, CDR2 YFSETQ. The CDR3 nucleotides read TGCGCCAGCAGACTAGCGGGAGGCGTAGAGACCCAGTACTTC. The encoded protein is CASRLAGGVETQYF.

The chain recombines TRBV5-8 with TRBJ1-2; no firm D call. This CDR3 comprises 15 residues. V gave up 4 bases and J gave up 8 bases, with 21 bases separating them. Germline values: CDR1 SGHTS, CDR2 YDEGEE. CDR3 loop: CASSGSIPGPDGYTF. The CDR3 DNA reads as TGTGCCAGCAGCGGGAGCATCCCGGGCCCTGACGGCTACACCTTC.

The V gene is TRBV4-1, the J gene TRBJ2-7; D is unresolved. The CDR3 consists of 14 residues. Between the trimmed V and J ends, which lost 0 bases and 4 bases, there was a span of 10 bases. From germline, CDR1 is MGHRA and CDR2 YSYEKL. The CDR3 sequence: CASSQDLGAYEQYF. CDR3 sequence (DNA): TGCGCCAGCAGCCAAGATCTAGGCGCTTACGAGCAGTACTTC.

This clone has only one observation. This chain uses TRBV3-1 (or the pseudogene TRBV3-2) with TRBJ2-5; the match to TRBD2 covers 14 bases. This CDR3 contains 19 residues. V dropped 0 bases and J dropped 4; count of bases not matched to a gene: 10. Germline V CDR1 and CDR2: LGHDT, YNNKEL (reference sequence). The CDR3 here is CASSQDAPTSGRAGETQYF. DNA for the CDR3: TGTGCCAGCAGCCAAGATGCCCCGACTAGCGGGAGGGCCGGAGAGACCCAGTACTTC.

V gene TRBV7-8 combines with J gene TRBJ2-7; 7 positions agree with TRBD1. Germline loops: CDR1 SGHVS, CDR2 FQNEAQ. The CDR3 totals 15 residues. With 2 bases clipped from V and 0 bases from J, the junction kept 4 bases outside the gene matches. The DNA of the CDR3 is TGTGCCAGCAGCTTAAGGGACAGATACTCCTACGAGCAGTACTTC. Translation: CASSLRDRYSYEQYF.

The V call is TRBV7-6, the J call TRBJ2-3; TRBD2 matches 10 bases. V was pared by 1 base and J by 4 bases, with 5 bases of the junction left unmatched. The CDR3 length is 16 residues. Germline V gene lookup returns CDR1 SGHVS and CDR2 FNYEAQ. CDR3 amino acids: CASSLVLAGGSDTQYF. CDR3 bases: TGTGCCAGCAGCTTAGTGTTAGCGGGAGGCTCAGATACGCAGTATTTT.

V usage is TRBV10-3 and J usage is TRBJ2-3; a weak D match, TRBD2 (5 bases). The CDR3 consists of 11 residues. Germline CDR1 and CDR2: ENHRY and SYGVKD. The V and J ends lost 6 bases and 6 bases respectively, with 7 bases between them. The CDR3 here is CAIREADTQYF. The CDR3 DNA follows: TGTGCCATCAGGGAGGCGGATACGCAGTATTTT.

This clone has only a few counts. This chain uses TRBV21-1 with TRBJ1-1. TRBV21-1 is a recognized pseudogene. CDR3 length: 16 amino acids. In DNA form, the CDR3 reads TGTGCCAACCCGGGGGGAAAACAGGGTACGAACACTGAAGCTTTCTTT. It specifies CANPGGKQGTNTEAFF.

With respect to this clone: This specimen includes other DNA sequences encoding the same CDR3. The chain carries TRBV9 and TRBJ2-1; the match to TRBD1 covers 7 bases. Germline lookup yields CDR1 SGDLS and CDR2 YYNGEE. The CDR3 consists of 15 residues. The ends lost 1 base at V and 1 base at J; junction bases unmatched: 2. The CDR3 protein is CASSVSGGSYNEQFF. CDR3 bases: TGTGCCAGCAGCGTATCAGGGGGTTCCTACAATGAGCAGTTCTTC.

The chain is built from TRBV6-1 and TRBJ2-3; 8 bases map to TRBD2. Looked up from germline, CDR1 is MNHNS and CDR2 is SASEGT. The CDR3 loop spans 17 amino acids. J gave up 2 bases and V 0 bases, and 7 bases lay outside the gene matches. DNA of the CDR3: TGTGCCAGCAGTGAAGCCAAGGAGCGGGAGTACACAGATACGCAGTATTTT. Translated: CASSEAKEREYTDTQYF.

The CDR3 DNA reads TGTGCCAGCAGCCGAGGGAATTTCTACGAGCAGTACTTC. This sequence encodes CASSRGNFYEQYF. This chain connects TRBV7-6 to TRBJ2-7; possibly TRBD2 for D (5 bases). In germline, CDR1 is SGHVS, CDR2 FNYEAQ. V dropped 5 bases and J dropped 3 bases, with 11 bases sitting between them. The CDR3 contains 13 residues.

The J gene is TRBJ1-1, the V gene TRBV12-5; D remains unclear. The CDR3 has 12 amino acids. Germline V gene sequence: CDR1 LGHNT, CDR2 FRNRAP. Trimming took off 5 bases at V and 7 bases at J, with 11 bases between the two ends. CDR3 coding DNA: TGTGCTAGTGGTCCGTCGACGGGTGAAGCTTTCTTT. As protein: CASGPSTGEAFF.

The rearrangement links TRBV28 to TRBJ1-1; 8 bases fit TRBD1. The germline gives CDR1 MDHEN, CDR2 SYDVKM. The CDR3 length is 12 residues. The J segment lost 5 bases and the V segment lost 9 bases, leaving 5 bases of the junction unmatched. CDR3 sequence reads: CASTGGLTEAFF. DNA of the CDR3: TGTGCCAGTACAGGGGGACTAACTGAAGCTTTCTTT.

The gene calls are TRBV2 and TRBJ2-7; 9 bases are shared with TRBD1. V lost 8 bases to trimming and J lost 4 bases; unmatched junction nucleotides: 12. The CDR3 length is 15 residues. The germline CDR1 and CDR2 sequences are SNHLY and FYNNEI. CDR3 in DNA: TGTGCCAGCTCCAAGTTCGGGACAGGGTCATACGAGCAGTACTTC. This encodes CASSKFGTGSYEQYF.